The entry that follows covers one TCR beta chain sequence. This PCR relied on a set of 60 Vbeta primers and 13 Jbeta primers. Measured with immunoSEQ multiplex PCR; TCRdb has only the in-frame clones, and not every one. The table lists about 160,000 clones, 84% of them singletons. This entry comes from a study of cytomegalovirus exposure and HLA in healthy donors. The junction had 6 bases not matched to a gene; V was cut back by 4 bases and J by 5 bases. CDR3 size: 14 residues. CDR1 and CDR2 (germline): MNHNY, SVGAGI (reference sequence). Sequences were obtained from PBMCs. This chain connects TRBV6-6 to TRBJ2-7; 9 nucleotides agree with TRBD1. The TCR sequence derives from a man aged 25-45 years in good health and CMV-seronegative. The CDR3 nucleotides read TGTGCCAGCAGTTTCGGGACAGGGTGGAACGAGCAGTACTTC. Protein sequence: CASSFGTGWNEQYF.